These 5 T cell receptor beta chains came from one sample sequenced in a study of Graves' ophthalmopathy and Graves' hyperthyroidism. RNA transcripts yielded amplified TCR beta CDR3 regions. First-round RT-PCR with HTBI primers preceded a second-round multiplex PCR. TCRdb processed the multiplex PCR reads anew with MiXCR; each CDR3 protein has one entry. This sample has about 150,000 distinct CDR3 sequences; more than 30% occur once, and the top ten carry under 7%. Sequenced sample: peripheral blood. The receptors here all came from a woman between 40 and 50 years old with Graves' ophthalmopathy.

This clonotype was picked up many times. The rearrangement uses TRBV12-3 or TRBV12-4 and TRBJ2-7; 7 bases line up with TRBD1. V lost 3 bases, J lost 1 base, and 3 bases stayed unmatched. This CDR3 region has 14 residues. The CDR3 here is CASSLRGRSYEQYF. The CDR3 DNA follows: TGTGCCAGCAGTTTGAGGGGGCGGTCCTACGAGCAGTACTTC.

This clonotype was seen repeatedly, ten times or more. V is TRBV9 and J is TRBJ1-1; D is unclear. The CDR3 length is 13 residues. Germline V lookup: CDR1 SGDLS, CDR2 YYNGEE. V was cut by 1 base and J by 1 base, with 5 bases left in between. The CDR3 DNA reads TGTGCCAGCAGCGTAACGAGGAACACTGAAGCTTTCTTT. It translates to CASSVTRNTEAFF.

This clonotype was counted many times. This rearrangement joins TRBV7-9 to TRBJ1-2; D is perhaps TRBD1 (5 bases). The CDR3 is made up of 15 amino acids. V was pared by 0 bases and J by 8 bases, with 16 bases between. Looked up from germline, CDR1 is SEHNR and CDR2 is FQNEAQ (reference sequence). CDR3 sequence (DNA): TGTGCCAGCAGCTTAGCCGGCAGGGTGAGGGAAGGCTACACCTTC. Translated: CASSLAGRVREGYTF.

This clonotype was seen at least ten times. This chain uses TRBV27 with TRBJ2-2; D remains unclear. From germline, CDR1 is MNHEY and CDR2 SMNVEV (reference sequence). V gave up 5 bases and J gave up 1 base, with 17 bases separating them. The CDR3 runs 17 residues. DNA of the CDR3: TGTGCCAGCAGTCCATTCCCCCGTAGGGTGAACACCGGGGAGCTGTTTTTT. It encodes CASSPFPRRVNTGELFF.

This clonotype was observed a handful of times. The genes are TRBV6-2 or TRBV6-3 and TRBJ2-7, with TRBD2 matching 10 bases. J gave up 2 bases and V 2 bases, and 0 bases lay outside the gene matches. CDR3 length equals 14 residues. From germline, CDR1 is MNHEY and CDR2 SVGEGT. CDR3 in amino acids: CASSYLAGAYEQYF. In DNA form, the CDR3 reads TGTGCCAGCAGTTACCTAGCGGGGGCCTACGAGCAGTACTTC.